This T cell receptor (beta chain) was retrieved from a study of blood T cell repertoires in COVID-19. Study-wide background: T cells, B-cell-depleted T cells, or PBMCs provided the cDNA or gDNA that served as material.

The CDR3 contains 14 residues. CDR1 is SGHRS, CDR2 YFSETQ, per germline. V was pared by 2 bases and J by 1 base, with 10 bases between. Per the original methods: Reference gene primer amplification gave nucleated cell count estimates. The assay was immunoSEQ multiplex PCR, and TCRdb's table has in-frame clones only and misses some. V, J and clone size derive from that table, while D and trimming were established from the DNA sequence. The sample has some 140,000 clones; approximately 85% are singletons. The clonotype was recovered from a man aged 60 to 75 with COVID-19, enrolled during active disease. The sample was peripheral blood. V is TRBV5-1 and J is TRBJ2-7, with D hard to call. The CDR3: CASSLQVSSYEQYF. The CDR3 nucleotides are TGCGCCAGCAGCTTACAAGTATCTTCCTACGAGCAGTACTTC.